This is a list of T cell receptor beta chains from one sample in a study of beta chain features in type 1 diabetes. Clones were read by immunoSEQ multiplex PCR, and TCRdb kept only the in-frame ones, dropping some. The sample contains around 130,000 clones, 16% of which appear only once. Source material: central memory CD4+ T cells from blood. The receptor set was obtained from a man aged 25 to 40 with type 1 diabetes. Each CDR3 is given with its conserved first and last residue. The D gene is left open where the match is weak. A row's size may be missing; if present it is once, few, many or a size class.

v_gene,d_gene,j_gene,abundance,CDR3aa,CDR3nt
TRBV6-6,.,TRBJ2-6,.,CASSYGAAGANVLTF,TGTGCCAGCAGTTACGGGGCAGCTGGGGCCAACGTCCTGACTTTC
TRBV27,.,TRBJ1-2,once,CASSFYSGTPYGYTF,TGTGCCAGCAGTTTCTACTCCGGGACACCTTATGGCTACACCTTC
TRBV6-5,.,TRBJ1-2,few,CASSYSLGQNYGYTF,TGTGCCAGCAGTTACTCGTTGGGACAAAACTATGGCTACACCTTC
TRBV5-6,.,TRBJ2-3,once,CASSRGRTDTQYF,TGTGCCAGCAGCCGGGGGCGCACAGATACGCAGTATTTT
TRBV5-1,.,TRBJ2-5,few,CASSSQSGSQETQYF,TGCGCCAGCAGCTCACAAAGCGGATCTCAAGAGACCCAGTACTTC
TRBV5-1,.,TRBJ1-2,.,CASSLDTSEDDGYTF,TGCGCCAGCAGCTTGGATACATCGGAGGACGATGGCTACACCTTC
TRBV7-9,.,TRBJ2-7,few,CASSPFNYEQYF,TGTGCCAGCAGTCCCTTTAACTACGAGCAGTACTTC
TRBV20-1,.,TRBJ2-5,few,CSADSQETQYF,TGCAGTGCAGACAGCCAAGAGACCCAGTACTTC
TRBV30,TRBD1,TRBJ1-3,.,CAWRTGGAAGNTIYF,TGTGCCTGGAGAACAGGGGGCGCGGCAGGAAACACCATATATTTT
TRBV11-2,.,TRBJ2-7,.,CASSSLRRNLYEQYF,TGTGCCAGCAGCTCCCTGAGGAGGAATCTCTACGAGCAGTACTTC
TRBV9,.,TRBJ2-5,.,CASSRGQGGETQYF,TGTGCCAGCAGCCGCGGACAGGGAGGGGAGACCCAGTACTTC
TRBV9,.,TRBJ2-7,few,CASSVEHSPYEQYF,TGTGCCAGCAGCGTAGAGCACAGTCCCTACGAGCAGTACTTC
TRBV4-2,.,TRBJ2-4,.,CASSQEREGIQYF,TGTGCCAGCAGCCAAGAGAGAGAGGGCATTCAGTACTTC
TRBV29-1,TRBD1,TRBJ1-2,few,CSVPVPGQVYGYTF,TGCAGCGTCCCAGTCCCGGGACAGGTCTATGGCTACACCTTC
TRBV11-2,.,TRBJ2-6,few,CASSLRQAHSGANVLTF,TGTGCCAGCAGCTTAAGACAGGCCCACTCTGGGGCCAACGTCCTGACTTTC
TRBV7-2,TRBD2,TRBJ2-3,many,CASRPGLAATDTQYF,TGTGCCAGCCGCCCGGGACTAGCGGCCACAGATACGCAGTATTTT
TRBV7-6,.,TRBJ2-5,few,CASSYTGMDETQYF,TGTGCCAGCAGCTATACAGGGATGGACGAGACCCAGTACTTC
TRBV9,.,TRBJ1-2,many,CASSVDQDYGYTF,TGTGCCAGCAGCGTAGATCAGGACTATGGCTACACCTTC
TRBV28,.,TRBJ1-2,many,CASSLNYGYTF,TGTGCCAGCAGCCTCAATTATGGCTACACCTTC
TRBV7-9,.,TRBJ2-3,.,CASSLDSSTDTQYF,TGTGCCAGCAGCTTAGACAGCTCCACAGATACGCAGTATTTT
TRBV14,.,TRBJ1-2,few,CASSQQLGGYGYTF,TGTGCCAGCAGCCAGCAACTGGGCGGCTATGGCTACACCTTC
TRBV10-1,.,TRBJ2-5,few,CASSSGVETQYF,TGCGCCAGCAGTTCAGGGGTAGAGACCCAGTACTTC
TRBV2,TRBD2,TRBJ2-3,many,CASRRGATFSDTQYF,TGTGCCAGCAGGCGGGGGGCTACATTCTCAGATACGCAGTATTTT
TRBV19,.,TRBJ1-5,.,CASNPNGSNQPQHF,TGTGCCAGTAATCCGAATGGGAGCAATCAGCCCCAGCATTTT
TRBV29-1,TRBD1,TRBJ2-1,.,CSVDEIGCRDRGANEQFF,TGCAGCGTTGACGAAATAGGCTGCCGGGACAGGGGGGCTAATGAGCAGTTCTTC
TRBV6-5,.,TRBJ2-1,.,CASSAMGYNEQFF,TGTGCCAGCAGTGCAATGGGTTACAATGAGCAGTTCTTC
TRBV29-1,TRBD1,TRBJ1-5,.,CSARTGAGGNQPQHF,TGCAGCGCACGGACAGGGGCCGGGGGCAATCAGCCCCAGCATTTT
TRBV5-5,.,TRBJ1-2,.,CASSLAADMNYGYTF,TGTGCCAGCAGCTTGGCGGCGGATATGAACTATGGCTACACCTTC
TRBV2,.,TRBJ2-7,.,CASSEEGLAYEQYF,TGTGCCAGCAGTGAAGAAGGCCTTGCCTACGAGCAGTACTTC
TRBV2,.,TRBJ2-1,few,CASGPWTPTPYEQFF,TGTGCCAGCGGCCCGTGGACCCCAACCCCTTATGAGCAGTTCTTC
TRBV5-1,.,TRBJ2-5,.,CASRLYQETQYF,TGCGCCAGCAGACTGTACCAAGAGACCCAGTACTTC
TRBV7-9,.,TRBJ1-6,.,CASSLAQGSGDNSPLHF,TGTGCCAGCAGCCTAGCCCAAGGCAGCGGGGATAATTCACCCCTCCACTTT
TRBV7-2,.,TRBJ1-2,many,CASSFGTPGYTF,TGTGCCAGCAGCTTCGGGACACCAGGCTACACCTTC
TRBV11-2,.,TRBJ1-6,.,CASSEAGHYNSPLHF,TGTGCCAGCAGCGAAGCAGGGCACTATAATTCACCCCTCCACTTT
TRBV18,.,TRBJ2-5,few,CASSPDGQETQYF,TGTGCCAGCTCACCCGACGGGCAAGAGACCCAGTACTTC
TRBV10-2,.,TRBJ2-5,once,CASSPVGETQYF,TGCGCCAGCAGTCCGGTTGGAGAGACCCAGTACTTC
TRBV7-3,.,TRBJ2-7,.,CASSLGRFTYEQYF,TGTGCCAGCAGCTTAGGCAGGTTCACCTACGAGCAGTACTTC
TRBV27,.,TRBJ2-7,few,CASSFWETGSEQYF,TGTGCCAGCAGTTTCTGGGAGACAGGATCCGAGCAGTACTTC
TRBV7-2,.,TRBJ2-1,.,CASTRGVYNEQFF,TGTGCCAGCACCCGAGGGGTCTACAATGAGCAGTTCTTC
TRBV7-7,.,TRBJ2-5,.,CASSFSGFFQETQYF,TGTGCCAGCAGCTTTTCTGGGTTCTTCCAAGAGACCCAGTACTTC
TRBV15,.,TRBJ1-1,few,CATSRGWDTEAFF,TGTGCCACCAGCAGGGGATGGGACACTGAAGCTTTCTTT
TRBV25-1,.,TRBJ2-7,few,CASSEQGWEGGYEQYF,TGTGCCAGCAGTGAACAGGGTTGGGAGGGGGGCTACGAGCAGTACTTC
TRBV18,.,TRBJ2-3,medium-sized,CASSADGGTDTQYF,TGTGCCAGCTCAGCCGACGGGGGCACAGATACGCAGTATTTT
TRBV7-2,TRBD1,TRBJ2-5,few,CASSSMTGQETQYF,TGTGCCAGCAGCTCTATGACAGGGCAAGAGACCCAGTACTTC
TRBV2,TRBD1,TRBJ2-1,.,CASSGTGATYNEQFF,TGTGCCAGCAGTGGGACAGGGGCTACTTACAATGAGCAGTTCTTC
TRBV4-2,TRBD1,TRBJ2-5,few,CASSLAGDRELYF,TGTGCCAGCAGCTTGGCCGGGGACAGGGAGCTTTACTTC
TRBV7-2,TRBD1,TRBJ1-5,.,CASSSGQNQPQHF,TGTGCCAGCAGCTCGGGACAGAATCAGCCCCAGCATTTT
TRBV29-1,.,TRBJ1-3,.,CSVQSDSGNTIYF,TGCAGCGTTCAGTCAGACTCTGGAAACACCATATATTTT
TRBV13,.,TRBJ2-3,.,CASSLEQGVADTQYF,TGTGCCAGCAGCTTAGAACAGGGAGTGGCAGATACGCAGTATTTT
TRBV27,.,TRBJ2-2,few,CASSYPHPGELFF,TGTGCCAGCAGTTATCCCCACCCCGGGGAGCTGTTTTTT
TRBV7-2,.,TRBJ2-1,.,CASSSAEQQFF,TGTGCCAGCAGCTCCGCGGAGCAACAGTTCTTC